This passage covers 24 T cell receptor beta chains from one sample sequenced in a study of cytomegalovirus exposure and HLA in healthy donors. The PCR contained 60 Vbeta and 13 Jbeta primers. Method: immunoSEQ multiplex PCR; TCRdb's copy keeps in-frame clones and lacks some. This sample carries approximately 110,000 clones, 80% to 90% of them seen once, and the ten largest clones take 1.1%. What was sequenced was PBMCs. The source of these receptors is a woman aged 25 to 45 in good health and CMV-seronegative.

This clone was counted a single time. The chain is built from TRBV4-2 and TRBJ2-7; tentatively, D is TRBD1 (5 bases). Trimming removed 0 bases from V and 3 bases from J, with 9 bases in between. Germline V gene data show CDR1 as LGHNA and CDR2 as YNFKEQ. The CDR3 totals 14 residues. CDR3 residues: CASSQDIGDYEQYF. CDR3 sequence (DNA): TGTGCCAGCAGCCAAGATATAGGGGACTACGAGCAGTACTTC.

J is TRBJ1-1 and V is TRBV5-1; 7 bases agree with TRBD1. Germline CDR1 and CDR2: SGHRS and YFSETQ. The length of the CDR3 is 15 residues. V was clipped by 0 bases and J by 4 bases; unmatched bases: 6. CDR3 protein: CASSLGPGQVTEAFF. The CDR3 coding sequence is TGCGCCAGCAGCTTGGGACCCGGACAGGTCACTGAAGCTTTCTTT.

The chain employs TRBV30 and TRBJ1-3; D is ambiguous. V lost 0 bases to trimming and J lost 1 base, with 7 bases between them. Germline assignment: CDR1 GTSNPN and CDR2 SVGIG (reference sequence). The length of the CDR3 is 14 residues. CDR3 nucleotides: TGTGCCTGGAGTGTCGGAGGGTCTGGAAACACCATATATTTT. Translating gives CAWSVGGSGNTIYF. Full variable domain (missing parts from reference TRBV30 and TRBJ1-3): SQTIHQWPATLVQPVGSPLSLECTVEGTSNPNLYWYRQAAGRGLQLLFYSVGIGQISSEVPQNLSASRPQDRQFILSSKKLLLSDSGFYLCAWSVGGSGNTIYFGEGSWLTVV.

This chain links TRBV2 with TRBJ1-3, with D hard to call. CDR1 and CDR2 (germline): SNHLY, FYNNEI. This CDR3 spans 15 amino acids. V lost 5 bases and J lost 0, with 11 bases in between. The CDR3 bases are TGTGCCAGCAGTATGCGGGAGCTCTCTGGAAACACCATATATTTT. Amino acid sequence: CASSMRELSGNTIYF.

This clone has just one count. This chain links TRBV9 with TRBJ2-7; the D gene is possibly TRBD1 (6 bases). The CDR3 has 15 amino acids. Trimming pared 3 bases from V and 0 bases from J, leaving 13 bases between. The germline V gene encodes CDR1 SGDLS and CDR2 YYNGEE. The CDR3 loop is CASSATGLSSYEQYF. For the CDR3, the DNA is TGTGCCAGCAGCGCGACAGGACTGAGCTCCTACGAGCAGTACTTC. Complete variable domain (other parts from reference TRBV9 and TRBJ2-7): DSGVTQTPKHLITATGQRVTLRCSPRSGDLSVYWYQQSLDQGLQFLIQYYNGEERAKGNILERFSAQQFPDLHSELNLSSLELGDSALYFCASSATGLSSYEQYFGPGTRLTVT.

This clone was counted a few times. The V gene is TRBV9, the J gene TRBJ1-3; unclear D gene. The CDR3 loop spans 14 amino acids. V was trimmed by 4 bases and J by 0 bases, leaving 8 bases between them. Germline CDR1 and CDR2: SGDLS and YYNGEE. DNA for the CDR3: TGTGCCAGCAGCCTCGCTAGCTCTGGAAACACCATATATTTT. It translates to CASSLASSGNTIYF.

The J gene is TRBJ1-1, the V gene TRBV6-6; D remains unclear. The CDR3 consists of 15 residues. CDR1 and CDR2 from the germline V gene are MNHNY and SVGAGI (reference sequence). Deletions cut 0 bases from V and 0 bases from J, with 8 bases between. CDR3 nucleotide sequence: TGTGCCAGCAGTTACTCGGGCAGGTTGAACACTGAAGCTTTCTTT. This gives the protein CASSYSGRLNTEAFF.

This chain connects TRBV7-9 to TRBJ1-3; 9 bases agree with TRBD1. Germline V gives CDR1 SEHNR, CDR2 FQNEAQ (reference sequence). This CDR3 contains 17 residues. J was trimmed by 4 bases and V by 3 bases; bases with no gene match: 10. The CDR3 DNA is TGTGCCAGCAGCTTGCTGTACAGGGGGCGCGAGGGAAACACCATATATTTT. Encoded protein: CASSLLYRGREGNTIYF.

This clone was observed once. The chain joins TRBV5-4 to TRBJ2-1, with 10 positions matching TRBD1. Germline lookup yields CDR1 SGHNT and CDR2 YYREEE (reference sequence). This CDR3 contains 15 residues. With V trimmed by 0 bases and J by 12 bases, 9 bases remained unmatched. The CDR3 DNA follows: TGTGCCAGCAGCTTGGACCGGGACAGGGGACGGCTGCAGTTCTTC. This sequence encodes CASSLDRDRGRLQFF.

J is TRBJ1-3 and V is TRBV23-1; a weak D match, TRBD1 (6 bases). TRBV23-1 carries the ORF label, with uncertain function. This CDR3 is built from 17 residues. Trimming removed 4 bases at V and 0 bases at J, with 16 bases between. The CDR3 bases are TGCGCCAGCAGTCGTTGGACAGTTACCTCCTCTGGAAACACCATATATTTT. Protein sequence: CASSRWTVTSSGNTIYF.

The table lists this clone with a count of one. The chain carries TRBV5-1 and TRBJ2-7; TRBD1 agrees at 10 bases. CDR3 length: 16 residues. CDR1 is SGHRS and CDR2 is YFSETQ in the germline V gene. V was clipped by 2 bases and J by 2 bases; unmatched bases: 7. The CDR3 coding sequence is TGCGCCAGCAGCTTAAACGCCGGGACAGGGGCCTACGAGCAGTACTTC. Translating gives CASSLNAGTGAYEQYF.

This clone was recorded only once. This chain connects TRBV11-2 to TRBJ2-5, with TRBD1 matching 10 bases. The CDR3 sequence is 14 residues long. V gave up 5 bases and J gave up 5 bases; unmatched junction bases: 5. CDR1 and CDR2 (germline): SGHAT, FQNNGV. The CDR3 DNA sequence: TGTGCCAGCAGCCGGACAGGGGGAACGGAGACCCAGTACTTC. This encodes CASSRTGGTETQYF.

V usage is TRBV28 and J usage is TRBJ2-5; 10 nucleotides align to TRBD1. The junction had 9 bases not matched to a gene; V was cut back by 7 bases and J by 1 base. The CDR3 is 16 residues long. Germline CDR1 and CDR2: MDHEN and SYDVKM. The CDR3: CASTETGGSSQETQYF. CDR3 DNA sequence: TGTGCCAGCACCGAGACAGGGGGCTCGTCCCAAGAGACCCAGTACTTC.

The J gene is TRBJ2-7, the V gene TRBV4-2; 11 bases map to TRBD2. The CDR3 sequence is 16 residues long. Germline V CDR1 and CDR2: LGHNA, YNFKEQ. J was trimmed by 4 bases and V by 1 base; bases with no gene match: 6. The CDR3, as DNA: TGTGCCAGCAGCCAAGGGTTGGGACTAGCGGATTACGAGCAGTACTTC. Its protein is CASSQGLGLADYEQYF.

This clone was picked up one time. CDR3 loop: CAWSLGRGVDGSPLHF. The CDR3 DNA follows: TGTGCCTGGAGCCTCGGCAGGGGGGTGGATGGTTCACCCCTCCACTTT. The rearrangement joins TRBV30 to TRBJ1-6; 7 positions match TRBD1. Germline values: CDR1 GTSNPN, CDR2 SVGIG (reference sequence). The CDR3 loop spans 16 amino acids. V lost 3 bases, J lost 9 bases, and 14 bases stayed unmatched.

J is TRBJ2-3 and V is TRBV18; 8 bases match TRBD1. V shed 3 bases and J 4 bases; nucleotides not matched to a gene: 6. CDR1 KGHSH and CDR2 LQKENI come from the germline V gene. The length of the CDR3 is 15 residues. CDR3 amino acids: CASSPGQGRADTQYF. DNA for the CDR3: TGTGCCAGCTCACCCGGACAGGGTCGGGCAGATACGCAGTATTTT.

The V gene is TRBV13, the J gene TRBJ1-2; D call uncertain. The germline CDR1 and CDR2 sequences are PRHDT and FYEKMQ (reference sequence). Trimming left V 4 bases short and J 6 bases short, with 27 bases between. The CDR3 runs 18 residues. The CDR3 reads CASSSGILGVFSGDGYTF. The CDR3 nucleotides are TGTGCCAGCAGCTCTGGTATCCTCGGTGTATTCTCGGGAGATGGCTACACCTTC. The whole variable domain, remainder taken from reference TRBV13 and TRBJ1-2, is AAGVIQSPRHLIKEKRETATLKCYPIPRHDTVYWYQQGPGQDPQFLISFYEKMQSDKGSIPDRFSAQQFSDYHSELNMSSLELGDSALYFCASSSGILGVFSGDGYTFGSGTRLTVV.

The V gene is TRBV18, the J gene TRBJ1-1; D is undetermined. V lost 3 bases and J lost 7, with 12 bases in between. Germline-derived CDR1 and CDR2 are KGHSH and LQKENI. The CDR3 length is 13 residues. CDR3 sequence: CASSPAELVEAFF. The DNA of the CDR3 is TGTGCCAGCTCACCCGCCGAATTAGTTGAAGCTTTCTTT.

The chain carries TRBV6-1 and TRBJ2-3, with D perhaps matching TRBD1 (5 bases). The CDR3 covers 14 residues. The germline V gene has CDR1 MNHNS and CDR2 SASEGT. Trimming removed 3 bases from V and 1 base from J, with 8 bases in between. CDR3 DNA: TGTGCCAGCAGTGAGGCCAGGGGCACAGATACGCAGTATTTT. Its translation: CASSEARGTDTQYF.

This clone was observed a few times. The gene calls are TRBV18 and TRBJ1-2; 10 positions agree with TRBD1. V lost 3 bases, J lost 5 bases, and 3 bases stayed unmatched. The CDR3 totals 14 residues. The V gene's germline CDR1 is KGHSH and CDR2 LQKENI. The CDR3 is CASSPRGQGYGYTF. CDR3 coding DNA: TGTGCCAGCTCACCTCGGGGACAGGGGTATGGCTACACCTTC.

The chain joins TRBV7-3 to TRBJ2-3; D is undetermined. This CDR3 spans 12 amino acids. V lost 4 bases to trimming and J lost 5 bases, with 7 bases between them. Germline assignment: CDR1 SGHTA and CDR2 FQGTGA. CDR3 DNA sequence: TGTGCCAGCAGCTCCCCGGGAGATACGCAGTATTTT. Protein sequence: CASSSPGDTQYF.

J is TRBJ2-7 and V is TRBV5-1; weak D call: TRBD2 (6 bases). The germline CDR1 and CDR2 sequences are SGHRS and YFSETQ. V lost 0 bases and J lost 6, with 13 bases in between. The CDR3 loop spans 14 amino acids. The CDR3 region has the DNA TGCGCCAGCAGCTTGGAGGTTAGCGGTGGCGAGCAGTACTTC. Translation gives CASSLEVSGGEQYF.

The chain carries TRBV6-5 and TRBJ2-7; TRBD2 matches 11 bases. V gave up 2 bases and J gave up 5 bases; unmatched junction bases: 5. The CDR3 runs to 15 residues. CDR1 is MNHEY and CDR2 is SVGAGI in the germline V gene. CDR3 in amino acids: CASSYDEGLADEQYF. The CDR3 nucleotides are TGTGCCAGCAGTTACGACGAGGGACTAGCGGACGAGCAGTACTTC.

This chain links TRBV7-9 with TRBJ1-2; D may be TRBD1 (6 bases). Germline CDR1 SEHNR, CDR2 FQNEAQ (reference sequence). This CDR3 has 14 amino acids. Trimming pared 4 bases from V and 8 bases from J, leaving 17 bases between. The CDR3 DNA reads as TGTGCCAGCAGCTCACTTGGACAGCCGGAGGGCTACACCTTC. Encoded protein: CASSSLGQPEGYTF.